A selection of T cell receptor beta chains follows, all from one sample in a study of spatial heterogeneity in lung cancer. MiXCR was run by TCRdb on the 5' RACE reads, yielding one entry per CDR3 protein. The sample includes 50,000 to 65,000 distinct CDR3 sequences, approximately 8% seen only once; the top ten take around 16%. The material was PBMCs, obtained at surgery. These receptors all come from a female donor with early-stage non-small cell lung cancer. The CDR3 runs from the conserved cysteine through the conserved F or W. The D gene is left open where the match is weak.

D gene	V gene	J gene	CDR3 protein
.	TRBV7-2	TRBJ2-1	CASSLGTARNNEQFF
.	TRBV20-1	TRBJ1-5	CSARTGSNQPQHF
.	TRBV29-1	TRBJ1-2	CSALSGGARSYGYTF
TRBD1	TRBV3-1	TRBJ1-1	CASNRGNTEAFF
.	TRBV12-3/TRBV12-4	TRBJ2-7	CASSQDRYEQYF
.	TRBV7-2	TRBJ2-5	CASSRDIFQETQYF
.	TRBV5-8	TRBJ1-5	CASSLGADRGNQPQHF
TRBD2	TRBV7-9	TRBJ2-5	CASSPGLAGAETQYF
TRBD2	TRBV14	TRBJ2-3	CASSRMTSGPTDTQYF
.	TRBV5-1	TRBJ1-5	CASSRDGNNQPQHF
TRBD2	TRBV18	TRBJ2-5	CASSPPSVASGIGETQYF
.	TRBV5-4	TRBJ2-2	CASSLIGNTGELFF
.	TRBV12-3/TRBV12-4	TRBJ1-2	CASTPSVGGYTF
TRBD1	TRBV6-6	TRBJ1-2	CASSTLDRGDGYTF
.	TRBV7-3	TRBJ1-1	CASSLGARNTEAFF
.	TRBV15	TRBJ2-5	CATSREVGRGVQETQYF
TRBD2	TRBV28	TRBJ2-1	CASSHDGTSGINEQFF
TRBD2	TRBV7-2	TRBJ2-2	CASSLVAGNTGELFF
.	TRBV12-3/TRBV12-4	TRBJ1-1	CASSAGTLNTEAFF
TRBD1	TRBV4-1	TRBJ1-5	CASRRQGSGSNQPQHF
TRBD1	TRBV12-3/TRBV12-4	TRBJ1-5	CASSSTGRNQPQHF
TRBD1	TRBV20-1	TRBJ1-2	CSARVPIGQGENYGYTF
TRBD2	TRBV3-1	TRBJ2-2	CASSQGSGRSGELFF
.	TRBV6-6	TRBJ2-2	CASSQPTGELFF
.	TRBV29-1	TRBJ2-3	CSELRSDTQYF
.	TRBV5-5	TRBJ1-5	CASSSLGGIDQPQHF
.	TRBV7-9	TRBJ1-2	CASSPDGALYYGYTF
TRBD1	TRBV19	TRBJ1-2	CASSHTRGTVNYGYTF
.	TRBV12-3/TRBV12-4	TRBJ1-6	CASSLRSYNSPLHF
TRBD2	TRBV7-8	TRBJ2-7	CVSSQRTSGTYEQYF
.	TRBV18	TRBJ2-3	CASSPPGATDTQYF
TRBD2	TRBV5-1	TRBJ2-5	CASSGGLAGGETQYF
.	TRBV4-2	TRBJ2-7	CASSQEYSTYEQYF
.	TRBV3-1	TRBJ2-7	CASSRGAGNYEQYF
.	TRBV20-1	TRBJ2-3	CSARDADLPDTQYF
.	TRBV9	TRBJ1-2	CASSASGLGYSDYGYTF
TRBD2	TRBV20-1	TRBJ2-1	CSFDSGIGNEQFF
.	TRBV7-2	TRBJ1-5	CASSSPGERGNQPQHF
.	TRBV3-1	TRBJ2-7	CASSQGGAYEQYF
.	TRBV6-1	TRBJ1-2	CATHRTGNYGYTF
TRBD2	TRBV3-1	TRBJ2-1	CASSRSGGDEQFF
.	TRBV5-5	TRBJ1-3	CASSFSRTENTIYF
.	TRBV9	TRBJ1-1	CASSPYVGEGDTEAFF
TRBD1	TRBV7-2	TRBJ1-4	CASSYASDRGLPNEKLFF
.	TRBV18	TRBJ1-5	CASSPVGGPADQPQHF
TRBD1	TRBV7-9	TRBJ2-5	CASSPRDREKETQYF
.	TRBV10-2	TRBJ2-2	CASKAGGLGTGELFF
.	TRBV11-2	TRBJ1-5	CASSLVANQPQHF
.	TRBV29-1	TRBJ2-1	CSVEQRDDYNEQFF
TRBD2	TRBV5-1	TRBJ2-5	CASTLGTSGLGQETQYF
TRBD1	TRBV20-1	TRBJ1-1	CSQLKGTVNTEAFF
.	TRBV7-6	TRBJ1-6	CASSLEIQASQSSYNSPLHF
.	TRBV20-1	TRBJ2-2	CSGEGDTGELFF
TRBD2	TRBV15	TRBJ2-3	CATSRDVLAGGGTQYF